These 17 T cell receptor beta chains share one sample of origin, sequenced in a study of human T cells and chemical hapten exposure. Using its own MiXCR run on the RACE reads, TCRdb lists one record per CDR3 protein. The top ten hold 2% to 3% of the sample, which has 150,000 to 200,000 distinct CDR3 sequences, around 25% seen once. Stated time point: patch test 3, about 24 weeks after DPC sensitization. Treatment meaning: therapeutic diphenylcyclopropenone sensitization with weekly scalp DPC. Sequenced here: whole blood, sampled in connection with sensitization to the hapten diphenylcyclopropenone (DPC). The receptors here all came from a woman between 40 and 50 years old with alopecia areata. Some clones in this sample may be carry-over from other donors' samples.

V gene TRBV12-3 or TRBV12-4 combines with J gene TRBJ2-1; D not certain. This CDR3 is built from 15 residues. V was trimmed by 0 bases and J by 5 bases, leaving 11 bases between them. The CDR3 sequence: CASSLARNYNNEQFF. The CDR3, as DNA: TGTGCCAGCAGTTTAGCTCGGAACTATAACAATGAGCAGTTCTTC.

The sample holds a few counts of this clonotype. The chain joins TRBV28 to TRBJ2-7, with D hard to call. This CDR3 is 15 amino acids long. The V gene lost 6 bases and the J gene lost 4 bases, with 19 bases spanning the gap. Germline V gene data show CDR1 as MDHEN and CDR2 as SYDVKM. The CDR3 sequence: CASRPGAGTIYEQYF. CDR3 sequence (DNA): TGTGCCAGCAGACCTGGAGCCGGAACGATTTACGAGCAGTACTTC. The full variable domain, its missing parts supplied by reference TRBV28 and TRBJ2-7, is DVKVTQSSRYLVKRTGEKVFLECVQDMDHENMFWYRQDPGLGLRLIYFSYDVKMKEKGDIPEGYSVSREKKERFSLILESASTNQTSMYLCASRPGAGTIYEQYFGPGTRLTVT.

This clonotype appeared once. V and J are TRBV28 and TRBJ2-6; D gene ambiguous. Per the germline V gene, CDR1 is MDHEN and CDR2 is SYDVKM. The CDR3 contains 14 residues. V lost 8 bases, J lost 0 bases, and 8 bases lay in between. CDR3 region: CASGWFSGANVLTF. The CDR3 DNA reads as TGTGCCAGCGGTTGGTTCTCTGGGGCCAACGTCCTGACTTTC. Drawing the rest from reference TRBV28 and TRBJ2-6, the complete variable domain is DVKVTQSSRYLVKRTGEKVFLECVQDMDHENMFWYRQDPGLGLRLIYFSYDVKMKEKGDIPEGYSVSREKKERFSLILESASTNQTSMYLCASGWFSGANVLTFGAGSRLTVL.

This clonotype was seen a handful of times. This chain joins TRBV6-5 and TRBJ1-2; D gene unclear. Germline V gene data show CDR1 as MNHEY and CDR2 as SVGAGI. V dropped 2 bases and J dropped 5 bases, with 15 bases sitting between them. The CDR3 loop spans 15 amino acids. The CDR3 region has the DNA TGTGCCAGCAGTTACATCCGATCGGGCGGGTATGGCTACACCTTC. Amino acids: CASSYIRSGGYGYTF.

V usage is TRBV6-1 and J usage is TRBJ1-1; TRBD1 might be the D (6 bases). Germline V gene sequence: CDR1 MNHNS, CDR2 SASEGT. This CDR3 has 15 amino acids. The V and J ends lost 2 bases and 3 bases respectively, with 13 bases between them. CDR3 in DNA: TGTGCCAGCAGTGAACGGGGGCCCGGAGACACTGAAGCTTTCTTT. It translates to CASSERGPGDTEAFF.

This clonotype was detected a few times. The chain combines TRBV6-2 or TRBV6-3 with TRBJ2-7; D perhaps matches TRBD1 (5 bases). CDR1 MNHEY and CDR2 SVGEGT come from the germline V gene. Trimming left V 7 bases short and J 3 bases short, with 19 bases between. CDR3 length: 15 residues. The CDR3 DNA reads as TGTGCCAGCAATCGCCTAGGGGCAGACCACTACGAGCAGTACTTC. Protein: CASNRLGADHYEQYF.

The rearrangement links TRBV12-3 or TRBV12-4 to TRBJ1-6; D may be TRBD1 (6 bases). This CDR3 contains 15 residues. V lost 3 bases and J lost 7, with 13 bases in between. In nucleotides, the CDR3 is TGTGCCAGCAGTTTTCAGGTGACAGGCAATTCACCCCTCCACTTT. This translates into CASSFQVTGNSPLHF.

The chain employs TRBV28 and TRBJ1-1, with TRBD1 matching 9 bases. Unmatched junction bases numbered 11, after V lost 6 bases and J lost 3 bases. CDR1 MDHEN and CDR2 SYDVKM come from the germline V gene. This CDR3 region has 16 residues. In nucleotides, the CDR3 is TGTGCCAGCAGCCTACTCGGAACAGGGGGCGACACTGAAGCTTTCTTT. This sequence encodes CASSLLGTGGDTEAFF.

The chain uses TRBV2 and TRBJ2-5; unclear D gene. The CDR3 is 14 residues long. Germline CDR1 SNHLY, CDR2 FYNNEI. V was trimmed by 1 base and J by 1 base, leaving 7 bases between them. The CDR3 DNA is TGTGCCAGCAGTGAAGTAACAGTCCAAGAGACCCAGTACTTC. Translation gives CASSEVTVQETQYF. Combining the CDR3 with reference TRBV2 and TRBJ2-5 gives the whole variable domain EPEVTQTPSHQVTQMGQEVILRCVPISNHLYFYWYRQILGQKVEFLVSFYNNEISEKSEIFDDQFSVERPDGSNFTLKIRSTKLEDSAMYFCASSEVTVQETQYFGPGTRLLVL.

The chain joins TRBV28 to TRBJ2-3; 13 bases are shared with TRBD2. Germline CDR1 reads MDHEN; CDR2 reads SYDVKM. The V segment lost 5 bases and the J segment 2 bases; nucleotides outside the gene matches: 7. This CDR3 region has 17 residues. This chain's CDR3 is CASSHGTSGAITDTQYF. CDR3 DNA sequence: TGTGCCAGCAGTCACGGGACTAGCGGGGCTATCACAGATACGCAGTATTTT.

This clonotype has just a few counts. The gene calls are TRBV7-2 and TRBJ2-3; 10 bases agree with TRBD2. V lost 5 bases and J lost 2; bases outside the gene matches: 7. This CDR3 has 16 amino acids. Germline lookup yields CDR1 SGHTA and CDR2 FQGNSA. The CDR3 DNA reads TGTGCCAGCAGCCAGAGGACTAGCGGAACCACAGATACGCAGTATTTT. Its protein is CASSQRTSGTTDTQYF.

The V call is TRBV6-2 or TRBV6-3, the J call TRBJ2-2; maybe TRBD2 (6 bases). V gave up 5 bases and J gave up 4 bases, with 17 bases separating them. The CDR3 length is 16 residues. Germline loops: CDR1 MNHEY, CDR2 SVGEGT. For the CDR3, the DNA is TGTGCCAGCAGTCAACGGGCCGGGACTGGCACCGGGGAGCTGTTTTTT. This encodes CASSQRAGTGTGELFF.

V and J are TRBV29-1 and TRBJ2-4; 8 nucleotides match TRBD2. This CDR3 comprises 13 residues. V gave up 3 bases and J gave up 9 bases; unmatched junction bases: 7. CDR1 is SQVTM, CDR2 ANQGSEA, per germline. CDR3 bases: TGCAGCGTTGATGTGGGGGCGGGGGGCATTCAGTACTTC. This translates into CSVDVGAGGIQYF.

The CDR3 sequence is CASSSRGGRAGDTQYF. CDR3 coding DNA: TGTGCCAGCAGCTCCCGGGGCGGGAGGGCCGGAGATACGCAGTATTTT. The chain is built from TRBV11-3 and TRBJ2-3; 9 bases match TRBD2. Germline CDR1 SGHNT, CDR2 YENEEA. V lost 4 bases, J lost 5 bases, and 10 bases stayed unmatched. This CDR3 is built from 16 residues.

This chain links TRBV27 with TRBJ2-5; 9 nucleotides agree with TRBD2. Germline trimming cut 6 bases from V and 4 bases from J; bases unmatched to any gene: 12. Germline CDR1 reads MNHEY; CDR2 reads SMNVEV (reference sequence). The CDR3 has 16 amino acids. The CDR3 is CASSRIAGVKAETQYF. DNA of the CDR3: TGTGCCAGCAGCAGAATAGCGGGAGTAAAGGCAGAGACCCAGTACTTC.

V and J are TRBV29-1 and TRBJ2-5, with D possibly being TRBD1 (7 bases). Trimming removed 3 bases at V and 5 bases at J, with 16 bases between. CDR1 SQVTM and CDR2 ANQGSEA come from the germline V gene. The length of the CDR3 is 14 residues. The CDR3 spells CSVDRGVPRETQYF. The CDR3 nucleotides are TGCAGCGTTGACAGGGGGGTACCCAGGGAGACCCAGTACTTC.

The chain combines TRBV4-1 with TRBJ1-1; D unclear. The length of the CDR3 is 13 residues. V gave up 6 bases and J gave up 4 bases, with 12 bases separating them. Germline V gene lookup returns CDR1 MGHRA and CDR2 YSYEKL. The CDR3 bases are TGCGCCAGCAGGGCGATCAGTGGCACTGAAGCTTTCTTT. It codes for CASRAISGTEAFF.